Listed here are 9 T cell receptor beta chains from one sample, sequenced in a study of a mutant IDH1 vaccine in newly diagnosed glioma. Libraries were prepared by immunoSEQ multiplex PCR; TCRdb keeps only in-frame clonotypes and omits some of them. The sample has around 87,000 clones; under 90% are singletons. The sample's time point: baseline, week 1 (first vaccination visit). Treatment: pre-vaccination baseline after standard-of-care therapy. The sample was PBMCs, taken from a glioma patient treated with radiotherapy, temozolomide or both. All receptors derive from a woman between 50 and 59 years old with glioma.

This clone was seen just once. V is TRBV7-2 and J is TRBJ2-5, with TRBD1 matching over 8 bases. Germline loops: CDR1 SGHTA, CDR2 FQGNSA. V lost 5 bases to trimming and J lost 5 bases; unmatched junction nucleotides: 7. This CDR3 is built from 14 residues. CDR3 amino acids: CASSARGPGETQYF. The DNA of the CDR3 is TGTGCCAGCAGCGCCAGGGGGCCAGGGGAGACCCAGTACTTC.

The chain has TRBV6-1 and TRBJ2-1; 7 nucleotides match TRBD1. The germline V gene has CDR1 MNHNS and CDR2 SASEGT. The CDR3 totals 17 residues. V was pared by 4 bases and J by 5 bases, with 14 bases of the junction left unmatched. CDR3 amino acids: CASSVIRPQGPDNEQFF. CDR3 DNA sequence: TGTGCCAGCAGTGTTATTCGGCCACAGGGGCCAGACAATGAGCAGTTCTTC.

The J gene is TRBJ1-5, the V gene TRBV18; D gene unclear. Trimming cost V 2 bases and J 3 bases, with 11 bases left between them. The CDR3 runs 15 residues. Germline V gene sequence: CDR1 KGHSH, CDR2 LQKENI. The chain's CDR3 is CASSPTSVANQPQHF. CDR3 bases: TGTGCCAGCTCACCAACGTCAGTAGCCAATCAGCCCCAGCATTTT. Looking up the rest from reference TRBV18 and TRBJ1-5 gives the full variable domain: NAGVMQNPRHLVRRRGQEARLRCSPMKGHSHVYWYRQLPEEGLKFMVYLQKENIIDESGMPKERFSAEFPKEGPSILRIQQVVRGDSAAYFCASSPTSVANQPQHFGDGTRLSIL.

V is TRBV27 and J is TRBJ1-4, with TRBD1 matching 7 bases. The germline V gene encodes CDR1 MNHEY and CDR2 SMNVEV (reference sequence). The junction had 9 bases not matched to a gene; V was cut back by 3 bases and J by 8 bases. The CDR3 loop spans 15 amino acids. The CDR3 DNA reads TGTGCCAGCAGTTTTTTTAAACCGGGACAGGAAAAACTGTTTTTT. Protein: CASSFFKPGQEKLFF.

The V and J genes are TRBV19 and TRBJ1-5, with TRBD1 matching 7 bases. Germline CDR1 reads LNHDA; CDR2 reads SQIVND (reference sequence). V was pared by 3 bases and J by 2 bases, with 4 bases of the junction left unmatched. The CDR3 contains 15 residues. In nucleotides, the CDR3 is TGTGCCAGTAGTATCGAGGGGGCAGGCAATCAGCCCCAGCATTTT. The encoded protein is CASSIEGAGNQPQHF.

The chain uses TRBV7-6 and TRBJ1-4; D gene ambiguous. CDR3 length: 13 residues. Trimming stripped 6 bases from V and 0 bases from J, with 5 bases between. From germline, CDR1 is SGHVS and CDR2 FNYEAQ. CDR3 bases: TGTGCCAGCAGGGCAGCAACTAATGAAAAACTGTTTTTT. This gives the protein CASRAATNEKLFF.

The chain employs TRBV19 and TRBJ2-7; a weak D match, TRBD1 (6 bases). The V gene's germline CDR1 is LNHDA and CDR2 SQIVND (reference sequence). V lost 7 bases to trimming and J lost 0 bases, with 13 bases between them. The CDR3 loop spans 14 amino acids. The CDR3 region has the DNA TGTGCCAGTAAAATTCAGGGGAGCTCCTACGAGCAGTACTTC. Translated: CASKIQGSSYEQYF.

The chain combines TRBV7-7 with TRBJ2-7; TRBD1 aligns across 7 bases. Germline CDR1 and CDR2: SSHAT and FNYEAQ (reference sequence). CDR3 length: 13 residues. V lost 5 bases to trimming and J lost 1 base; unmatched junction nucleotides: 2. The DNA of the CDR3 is TGTGCCAGCAGCCGACAGGGTTCCTACGAGCAGTACTTC. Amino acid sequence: CASSRQGSYEQYF. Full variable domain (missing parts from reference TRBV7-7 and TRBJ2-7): GAGVSQSPRYKVTKRGQDVTLRCDPISSHATLYWYQQALGQGPEFLTYFNYEAQPDKSGLPSDRFSAERPEGSISTLTIQRTEQRDSAMYRCASSRQGSYEQYFGPGTRLTVT.

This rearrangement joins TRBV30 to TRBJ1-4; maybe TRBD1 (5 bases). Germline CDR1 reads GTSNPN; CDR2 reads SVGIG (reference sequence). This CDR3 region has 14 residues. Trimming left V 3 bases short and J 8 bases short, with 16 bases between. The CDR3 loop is CAWSLRVRGEKLFF. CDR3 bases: TGTGCCTGGAGCCTCAGGGTACGAGGGGAAAAACTGTTTTTT.